Reported below is one T cell receptor beta chain. The CDR3 is made up of 15 amino acids. V lost 3 bases to trimming and J lost 1 base, with 11 bases between them. Germline CDR1 and CDR2: SEHNR and FQNEAQ (reference sequence). PCR was performed using 60 Vbeta and 13 Jbeta primers. Sequencing used immunoSEQ multiplex PCR; TCRdb keeps in-frame clones, though not all of them. This table holds approximately 50,000 clones. The record originates from a study of cytomegalovirus exposure and HLA in healthy donors. The sequencing input was PBMCs. The V gene is TRBV7-9, the J gene TRBJ2-3, with TRBD1 as a possible D gene (6 bases). The source of this sequence is a man aged 18 to 30 in good health and CMV-seropositive. CDR3 loop: CASSLRQVGTDTQYF. The CDR3, as DNA: TGTGCCAGCAGCTTGAGACAGGTTGGCACAGATACGCAGTATTTT.